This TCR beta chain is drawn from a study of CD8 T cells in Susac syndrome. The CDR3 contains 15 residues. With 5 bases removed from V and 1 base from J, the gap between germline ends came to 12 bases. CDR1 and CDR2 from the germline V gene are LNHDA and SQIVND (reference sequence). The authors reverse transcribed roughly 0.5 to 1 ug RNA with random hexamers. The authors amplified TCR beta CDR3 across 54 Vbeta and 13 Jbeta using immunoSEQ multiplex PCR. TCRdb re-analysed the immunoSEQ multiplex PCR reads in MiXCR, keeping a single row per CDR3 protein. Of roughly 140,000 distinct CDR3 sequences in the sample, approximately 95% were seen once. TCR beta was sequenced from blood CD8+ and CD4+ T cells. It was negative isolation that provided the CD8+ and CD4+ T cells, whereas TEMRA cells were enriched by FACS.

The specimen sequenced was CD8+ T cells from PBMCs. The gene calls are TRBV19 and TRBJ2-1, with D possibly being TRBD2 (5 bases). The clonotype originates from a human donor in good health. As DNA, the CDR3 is TGTGCCAGTAGTCCTCGGGGAGAATCCTACAATGAGCAGTTCTTC. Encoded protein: CASSPRGESYNEQFF.